These T cell receptor beta chains were read from a single sample in a study of cytomegalovirus exposure and HLA in healthy donors. Only in-frame clones appear in the TCRdb table, and some are missing; sequencing was by immunoSEQ multiplex PCR. The table lists roughly 79,000 clones, 70% to 75% of them singletons. Sequences were obtained from PBMCs. The receptors were gathered from a woman aged 45-60 years in good health and CMV-seropositive. Both conserved end residues are part of each CDR3. The D gene is left open where the match is weak. Size is omitted from some rows. Given values are once, few, many or a class for expanded clones.

>TRBJ2-5|TRBV5-5|TRBD1|NA
TGTGCCAGCAGCCGGGACAGTCCTTCCGCGGCCCAGTACTTC
CASSRDSPSAAQYF
>TRBJ1-2|TRBV6-6|NA|few
TGTGCCAGCAGCCAAGACAGCTATGGCTACACCTTC
CASSQDSYGYTF
>TRBJ2-7|TRBV15|NA|NA
TGTGCCACCAGCAGACCTCAGGGTCCGTCCTACGAGCAGTACTTC
CATSRPQGPSYEQYF
>TRBJ2-1|TRBV5-1|TRBD2|NA
TGCGCCAGCACCAAACAGGGACTAGTAGTCCATGAGCAGTTCTTC
CASTKQGLVVHEQFF
>TRBJ1-1|TRBV29-1|NA|NA
TGCAGCGCAAAGACAGGACCGAACACTGAAGCTTTCTTT
CSAKTGPNTEAFF
>TRBJ2-4|TRBV2|TRBD1|NA
TGTGCCAGCAGGACAGGGTCGAACATTCAGTACTTC
CASRTGSNIQYF
>TRBJ2-3|TRBV7-9|TRBD2|NA
TGTTCCAGCAGCACTAGCGGGAGCACAGATACGCAGTATTTT
CSSSTSGSTDTQYF
>TRBJ1-5|TRBV16|NA|NA
TGTGCCAGCAGCCTTGACAGTCAACCAAATCAGCCCCAGCATTTT
CASSLDSQPNQPQHF
>TRBJ2-7|TRBV14|TRBD2|NA
TGTGCCAGCAGCCAAGATCCGACTAGCGGGAGCCTCAGGGGGCTTCTGGGCGAGCAGTACTTC
CASSQDPTSGSLRGLLGEQYF
>TRBJ2-7|TRBV7-8|TRBD1|NA
TGTGCCAGCAGCCGGACCGGGACAGGGTTCTACGAGCAGTACTTC
CASSRTGTGFYEQYF
>TRBJ1-6|TRBV28|NA|NA
TGTGCCAGCAGAGAACAGAGCTCCTATAATTCACCCCTCCACTTT
CASREQSSYNSPLHF
>TRBJ2-2|TRBV19|TRBD1|NA
TGTGCCAGTAGCCCCCGCGGACAGGGGTTCGGGGAGCTGTTTTTT
CASSPRGQGFGELFF
>TRBJ2-3|TRBV27|NA|NA
TGTGCCAGCAGTTTATCGTCGGGAGTGTGGACAGATACGCAGTATTTT
CASSLSSGVWTDTQYF
>TRBJ1-3|TRBV2|TRBD1|few
TGTGCCAGCAGGCCCGGGACAGGGGCCTCTGGAAACACCATATATTTT
CASRPGTGASGNTIYF
>TRBJ2-7|TRBV19|NA|NA
TGTGCCAGTGCCGGGGTAGCGGCATCCTACGAGCAGTACTTC
CASAGVAASYEQYF
>TRBJ2-1|TRBV7-9|NA|few
TGTGCCAGCAGCTTAGCGGGAGCGGTTGAGCAGTTCTTC
CASSLAGAVEQFF
>TRBJ1-5|TRBV18|NA|once
TGTGCCAGCTCACTAACCACTGATTCCAATCAGCCCCAGCATTTT
CASSLTTDSNQPQHF
>TRBJ2-1|TRBV19|TRBD2|NA
TGTGCCAGTAGTATAAGGTTAGCGGGTTACAATGAGCAGTTCTTC
CASSIRLAGYNEQFF
>TRBJ2-5|TRBV6-5|NA|once
TGTGCTTCACGCGGGGTCCAAGAGACCCAGTACTTC
CASRGVQETQYF
>TRBJ2-4|TRBV29-1|NA|few
TGCAGCGTTGTCCAACTAGCCAAAAACATTCAGTACTTC
CSVVQLAKNIQYF
>TRBJ2-7|TRBV6-6|NA|NA
TGTGCCAGCAGTTACGACAGAACCGAGCAGTACTTC
CASSYDRTEQYF
>TRBJ1-1|TRBV12-5|TRBD1|NA
TGTGCTAGTGGTTCTAGGACAGGGAGAGCTTTCTTT
CASGSRTGRAFF
>TRBJ2-1|TRBV7-3|TRBD2|NA
TGTGCCAGCATAGCGGGGCTGAGCTCCTACAATGAGCAGTTCTTC
CASIAGLSSYNEQFF
>TRBJ1-2|TRBV9|NA|few
TGTGCCAGCAGCGGAACAGGGTGGTATGGCTACACCTTC
CASSGTGWYGYTF
>TRBJ2-5|TRBV5-1|NA|NA
TGCGCCAGCAGTCGGGGTTCGGGAGAGACCCAGTACTTC
CASSRGSGETQYF